The clone carrying this TCR beta chain was found a few times. The data were taken from a study of cytomegalovirus exposure and HLA in healthy donors. Amplification used 60 Vbeta primers and 13 Jbeta primers. Measured with immunoSEQ multiplex PCR; TCRdb has only the in-frame clones, and not every one. The data hold 150,000 to 200,000 clones, with over 75% observed a single time. The CDR3 spans 16 residues. Trimming stripped 2 bases from V and 0 bases from J, with 10 bases between. The germline gives CDR1 LGHNA, CDR2 YNFKEQ. This clonotype originated in a man between 18 and 29 years old in good health and CMV-seronegative. The chain joins TRBV4-2 to TRBJ2-2; D might be TRBD2 (6 bases). Sequenced: PBMCs. As DNA, the CDR3 is TGTGCCAGCAGCCAATCGGGACTGGCGAACACCGGGGAGCTGTTTTTT. It encodes CASSQSGLANTGELFF.